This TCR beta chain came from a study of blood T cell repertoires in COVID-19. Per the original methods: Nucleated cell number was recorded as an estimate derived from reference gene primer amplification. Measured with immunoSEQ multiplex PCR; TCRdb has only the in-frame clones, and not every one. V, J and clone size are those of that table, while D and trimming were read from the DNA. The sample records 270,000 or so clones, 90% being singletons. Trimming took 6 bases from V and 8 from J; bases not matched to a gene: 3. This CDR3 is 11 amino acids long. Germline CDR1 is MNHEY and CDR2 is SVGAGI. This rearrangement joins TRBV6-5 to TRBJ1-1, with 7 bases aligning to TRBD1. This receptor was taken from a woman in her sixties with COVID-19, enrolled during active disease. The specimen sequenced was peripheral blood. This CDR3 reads CASRPGQEAFF. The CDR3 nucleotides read TGTGCCAGCAGGCCGGGACAGGAAGCTTTCTTT.